This T cell receptor beta chain was documented in a study of blood T cell repertoires in COVID-19. Assay used: immunoSEQ multiplex PCR; TCRdb lists only in-frame clones, some missing. The sample has about 190,000 clones, 70% to 85% seen once. Germline V gene lookup returns CDR1 SGHDT and CDR2 YYEEEE. The V gene end was trimmed by 4 bases and the J gene end by 6 bases; junction bases not matched to a gene: 8. This CDR3 spans 16 amino acids. This receptor was taken from a man over 45 who had recovered from COVID-19. The chain links TRBV5-6 to TRBJ2-1; TRBD2 agrees at 12 bases. Sequences were obtained from peripheral blood. CDR3 residues: CASSPLPSGRANEQFF. The CDR3 nucleotides are TGTGCCAGCAGCCCCCTCCCTAGCGGGAGGGCCAATGAGCAGTTCTTC.